This TCR beta chain was documented in a study of somatic mutations in cytotoxic T cells in rheumatoid arthritis. As for the study in general: Selected T-cell populations stained with V beta antibodies were isolated by flow sorting to nearly 100% purity; these included V beta1+ cells subjected to TCRB sequencing. Study observations and caveats: Among rheumatoid arthritis patients and age-matched healthy controls, CD8+ T-cell clonality was not significantly different.

The data were produced by immunoSEQ multiplex PCR, yet TCRdb's version contains in-frame clones alone and is incomplete. The table records 19,000 or so clones, about four fifths of them present only once. Note on this clone: Its antigen is not identified. One end of the junction varies from germline; a read error may be responsible. This sample also contains other DNA sequences that code for the same CDR3.

This sequence was found in a man between 18 and 29 years old with rheumatoid arthritis. Sequencing was carried out using CD8+ T cells sorted from blood.

CDR3 in DNA: TGTGCCAGCAGCTTAGGACAGGGGGGTATCTATGGCTACACCTTT. Amino acid sequence: CASSLGQGGIYGYTF. The rearrangement links TRBV7-9 to TRBJ1-2; 9 nucleotides line up with TRBD1. The CDR3 extends over 15 amino acids. Germline V CDR1 and CDR2: SEHNR, FQNEAQ (reference sequence).